This T cell receptor (beta chain) derives from a study of T cell responses to AZD1222 COVID-19 vaccine. Germline values: CDR1 SGHRS, CDR2 YFSETQ. The CDR3 is made up of 14 amino acids. The junction had 5 bases not matched to a gene; V was cut back by 3 bases and J by 4 bases. The method was immunoSEQ multiplex PCR; TCRdb's version includes in-frame clones alone and lacks a portion of them. The sample data list about 140,000 clones. The TCR was taken from an adult in good health. Sequenced material: peripheral blood. The V call is TRBV5-1, the J call TRBJ2-5, with 8 bases identical to TRBD1. The CDR3 nucleotides read TGCGCCAGCAGCTGGACAGGGAGGAGAGAGACCCAGTACTTC. Its protein product is CASSWTGRRETQYF.